These 31 T cell receptor beta chains came from one sample sequenced in a study of response to subunit inactivated influenza vaccine. Each CDR3 protein is one row after TCRdb ran MiXCR on the RT-PCR reads. The sample lists roughly 500,000 distinct CDR3 sequences, about 15% occurring once. The sequencing here drew on CD4+ T cells sorted from PBMCs, taken roughly 24 months after vaccination. The origin of the receptors is a man between 50 and 75 years old who received an inactivated influenza vaccine.

The chain has TRBV20-1 and TRBJ2-5; perhaps D is TRBD1 or TRBD2 (5 bases each). Germline-derived CDR1 and CDR2 are DFQATT and SNEGSKA (reference sequence). The CDR3 is 12 residues long. CDR3 residues: CSPPLEGETQYF. CDR3 DNA sequence: TGCAGCCCACCCCTAGAGGGGGAGACCCAGTACTTC.

This clonotype appeared many times. The genes are TRBV5-5 and TRBJ2-7; 7 nucleotides align to TRBD1. V was pared by 0 bases and J by 3 bases, with 3 bases of the junction left unmatched. Germline CDR1 is SGHKS and CDR2 is YYEKEE (reference sequence). The CDR3 loop spans 14 amino acids. As DNA, the CDR3 is TGTGCCAGCAGCTTGGCGGCAGGGGGCTACGAGCAGTACTTC. Translation: CASSLAAGGYEQYF.

V gene TRBV7-9 combines with J gene TRBJ2-2; D not resolved. CDR3 length equals 15 residues. Trimming left V 3 bases short and J 0 bases short, with 8 bases between. The V gene's germline CDR1 is SEHNR and CDR2 FQNEAQ (reference sequence). CDR3 nucleotide sequence: TGTGCCAGCAGCTTCTGGCCCTCGAACACCGGGGAGCTGTTTTTT. Protein product: CASSFWPSNTGELFF.

The chain couples TRBV10-3 to TRBJ1-1; TRBD1 matches at 7 bases. Germline-derived CDR1 and CDR2 are ENHRY and SYGVKD. The CDR3 is 14 residues long. V lost 5 bases, J lost 2 bases, and 5 bases stayed unmatched. As DNA, the CDR3 is TGTGCCATCAGTACTACAGGGGTAAACACTGAAGCTTTCTTT. It is translated as CAISTTGVNTEAFF.

This clonotype was counted once. V is TRBV10-2 and J is TRBJ1-2, with TRBD1 matching 8 bases. J lost 4 bases, V lost 5 bases, and 3 bases had no gene match. CDR3 size: 13 residues. The germline V gene has CDR1 WSHSY and CDR2 SAAADI. In DNA, the CDR3 is TGCGCCAGCAGTACAGGGGGGTCCTATGGCTACACCTTC. Residues: CASSTGGSYGYTF.

This chain joins TRBV5-1 and TRBJ1-3, with unresolved D. Per the germline V gene, CDR1 is SGHRS and CDR2 is YFSETQ. Trimming cost V 5 bases and J 0 bases, with 12 bases left between them. This CDR3 is 15 amino acids long. The CDR3 loop reads CASRRDGGSGNTIYF. CDR3 DNA sequence: TGCGCCAGCAGGCGTGATGGTGGCTCTGGAAACACCATATATTTT. Full variable domain (missing parts from reference TRBV5-1 and TRBJ1-3): KAGVTQTPRYLIKTRGQQVTLSCSPISGHRSVSWYQQTPGQGLQFLFEYFSETQRNKGNFPGRFSGRQFSNSRSEMNVSTLELGDSALYLCASRRDGGSGNTIYFGEGSWLTVV.

The V call is TRBV6-2 or TRBV6-3, the J call TRBJ2-7; D unclear. The CDR3 has 15 amino acids. Germline V gene sequence: CDR1 MNHEY, CDR2 SVGEGT. The ends were cut back, 3 bases at V and 1 base at J, with 13 bases in the middle. CDR3 bases: TGTGCCAGCAGTTATTCCCAGGCAGGTTCCTACGAGCAGTACTTC. This codes for CASSYSQAGSYEQYF.

The genes are TRBV6-1 and TRBJ2-6, with a tentative D call TRBD2 (6 bases). The CDR3 loop spans 15 amino acids. The germline gives CDR1 MNHNS, CDR2 SASEGT. Deletions cut 7 bases from V and 4 bases from J, with 14 bases between. CDR3 residues: CASTGRFLGANVLTF. In DNA, the CDR3 is TGTGCCAGCACAGGGAGGTTTTTGGGGGCCAACGTCCTGACTTTC.

This clonotype was seen repeatedly, ten times or more. The rearrangement joins TRBV15 to TRBJ2-5, with TRBD1 matching over 7 bases. Germline V CDR1 and CDR2: LNHNV, YYDKDF (reference sequence). The CDR3 loop spans 15 amino acids. V shed 2 bases, J shed 1 base, and the junction held 4 bases outside the gene matches. The CDR3 bases are TGTGCCACCAGCAGAAGCGACAGGGCCCAAGAGACCCAGTACTTC. This translates into CATSRSDRAQETQYF. The complete variable domain, with remaining parts taken from reference TRBV15 and TRBJ2-5, reads DAMVIQNPRYQVTQFGKPVTLSCSQTLNHNVMYWYQQKSSQAPKLLFHYYDKDFNNEADTPDNFQSRRPNTSFCFLDIRSPGLGDTAMYLCATSRSDRAQETQYFGPGTRLLVL.

This clonotype was observed a handful of times. V and J are TRBV7-8 and TRBJ2-4, with D tentatively TRBD1 (6 bases). Per germline, CDR1 SGHVS and CDR2 FQNEAQ. V lost 2 bases to trimming and J lost 0 bases, with 17 bases between them. This CDR3 comprises 18 residues. CDR3 bases: TGTGCCAGCAGCTTAAGGGCCGGACGACAGGTAGCCAAAAACATTCAGTACTTC. This gives the protein CASSLRAGRQVAKNIQYF.

The genes are TRBV7-9 and TRBJ2-3; D could derive from TRBD1 or TRBD2 (7 bases each). V was pared by 0 bases and J by 4 bases, with 11 bases between. Germline V lookup: CDR1 SEHNR, CDR2 FQNEAQ (reference sequence). The CDR3 is made up of 15 amino acids. The CDR3 DNA reads TGTGCCAGCAGCTTAGCAGCGGGACAGTCAGATACGCAGTATTTT. Amino acid sequence: CASSLAAGQSDTQYF.

CDR3 sequence: CASSYAPGHLSTDTQYF. The CDR3 nucleotides are TGTGCCAGCAGTTATGCGCCCGGACATCTTAGCACAGATACGCAGTATTTT. This sequence joins TRBV6-2 or TRBV6-3 and TRBJ2-3; a weak D match, TRBD1 (5 bases). The CDR3 loop spans 17 amino acids. The V end lost 3 bases, the J end lost 0 bases, and 16 bases lay between the germline ends. CDR1 and CDR2 from the germline V gene are MNHEY and SVGEGT.

This clonotype was picked up many times. The chain employs TRBV27 and TRBJ1-2; D not resolved. Trimming left V 6 bases short and J 7 bases short, with 18 bases between. The CDR3 is 14 residues long. Germline values: CDR1 MNHEY, CDR2 SMNVEV (reference sequence). In DNA form, the CDR3 reads TGTGCCAGCAGACCCGGGTCATCTTTGGGTGGCTACACCTTC. Residues: CASRPGSSLGGYTF.

V is TRBV2 and J is TRBJ2-5; perhaps TRBD1 as D (5 bases). With 6 bases removed from V and 4 bases from J, the gap between germline ends came to 15 bases. Looked up from germline, CDR1 is SNHLY and CDR2 is FYNNEI. This CDR3 contains 14 residues. CDR3 region: CASSGRTRGETQYF. CDR3 DNA: TGTGCCAGCAGCGGACGGACACGCGGAGAGACCCAGTACTTC.

For the CDR3, the DNA is TGCAGTGCTAGAGAACTAGCGGGGGCCAGCTCCTACAATGAGCAGTTCTTC. This sequence encodes CSARELAGASSYNEQFF. J is TRBJ2-1 and V is TRBV20-1, with TRBD2 matching 11 bases. Germline CDR1 reads DFQATT; CDR2 reads SNEGSKA (reference sequence). The ends lost 0 bases at V and 0 bases at J; junction bases unmatched: 4. CDR3 length: 17 amino acids.

The J gene is TRBJ2-1, the V gene TRBV2; TRBD1 aligns across 9 bases. The J segment lost 6 bases and the V segment lost 2 bases, leaving 8 bases of the junction unmatched. Per the germline V gene, CDR1 is SNHLY and CDR2 is FYNNEI. The CDR3 contains 16 residues. The DNA for the CDR3 is TGTGCCAGCAGTGAATCCGGGACAGGGAGGATCAATGAGCAGTTCTTC. Its translation is CASSESGTGRINEQFF.

The chain carries TRBV4-3 and TRBJ2-2; 9 nucleotides match TRBD2. CDR3 length: 16 residues. The germline gives CDR1 LGHNA, CDR2 YSLEER. Unmatched junction bases numbered 7, after V lost 0 bases and J lost 8 bases. The CDR3 nucleotides are TGCGCCAGCAGCCAAGAGCCAGCGGGAGGCCCTGGGGAGCTGTTTTTT. Its protein is CASSQEPAGGPGELFF.

The chain is built from TRBV28 and TRBJ2-4, with 8 bases aligning to TRBD1. The CDR3 length is 14 residues. Unmatched junction bases numbered 4, after V lost 2 bases and J lost 7 bases. Germline CDR1 MDHEN, CDR2 SYDVKM. Here the CDR3 reads CASSLIRTGNIQYF. The CDR3 DNA follows: TGTGCCAGCAGTTTAATTAGGACAGGGAACATTCAGTACTTC.

There are a few counts of this clonotype. As DNA, the CDR3 is TGCAGCGTGGGACAGGGAACCAAAAACATTCAGTACTTC. Amino acid sequence: CSVGQGTKNIQYF. The chain has TRBV29-1 and TRBJ2-4; 9 nucleotides match TRBD1. The CDR3 runs 13 residues. The junction had 2 bases not matched to a gene; V was cut back by 6 bases and J by 2 bases. The germline gives CDR1 SQVTM, CDR2 ANQGSEA.

This clonotype has more than one count but fewer than ten. The CDR3 here is CSARESGGMTQEQYF. The CDR3, as DNA: TGCAGTGCTAGAGAGAGCGGGGGGATGACGCAGGAGCAGTACTTC. The chain is built from TRBV20-1 and TRBJ2-7; 9 bases agree with TRBD2. Trimming cost V 0 bases and J 7 bases; bases outside gene matches: 10. Germline-derived CDR1 and CDR2 are DFQATT and SNEGSKA (reference sequence). The CDR3 has 15 amino acids.

This clonotype showed up just a few times. CDR3 DNA sequence: TGTGCCAGCACAGAGGGGGGTAATGGCTACACCTTC. The encoded protein is CASTEGGNGYTF. V gene TRBV28 combines with J gene TRBJ1-2, with a weak D call TRBD1 (6 bases). Trimming took off 7 bases at V and 6 bases at J, with 12 bases between the two ends. The length of the CDR3 is 12 residues. Germline V gives CDR1 MDHEN, CDR2 SYDVKM.

V usage is TRBV15 and J usage is TRBJ1-5, with D perhaps TRBD1 (5 bases). The V end lost 8 bases, the J end lost 2 bases, and 7 bases lay between the germline ends. CDR1 is LNHNV, CDR2 YYDKDF, per germline (reference sequence). The CDR3 contains 12 residues. This CDR3 is CATQQGNQPQHF. The CDR3 region has the DNA TGTGCCACCCAACAGGGCAATCAGCCCCAGCATTTT.

The chain uses TRBV20-1 and TRBJ2-5; no definite D call. The CDR3 has 10 residues. The germline V gene has CDR1 DFQATT and CDR2 SNEGSKA (reference sequence). The germline V and J ends were trimmed by 3 bases and 5 bases, with 4 bases remaining between them. Here the CDR3 reads CSARSETQYF. CDR3 DNA: TGCAGTGCTAGGTCTGAGACCCAGTACTTC.

This chain links TRBV4-3 with TRBJ1-2, with TRBD1 matching over 7 bases. Unmatched junction bases numbered 9, after V lost 5 bases and J lost 0 bases. Germline lookup yields CDR1 LGHNA and CDR2 YSLEER. CDR3 length equals 16 residues. The chain's CDR3 is CASSLSDRASNYGYTF. CDR3 sequence (DNA): TGCGCCAGCAGCTTAAGCGACAGGGCATCTAACTATGGCTACACCTTC.

V usage is TRBV6-2 or TRBV6-3 and J usage is TRBJ2-5; the D gene is possibly TRBD1 (5 bases). Deletions cut 5 bases from V and 5 bases from J, with 21 bases between. Per the germline V gene, CDR1 is MNHEY and CDR2 is SVGEGT. The CDR3 has 16 amino acids. CDR3 DNA sequence: TGTGCCAGCAGTCCAGGGTCCTCTCACGATGAGGAGACCCAGTACTTC. Encoded protein: CASSPGSSHDEETQYF.

The J gene is TRBJ1-2, the V gene TRBV4-3; D possibly corresponds to TRBD1 (6 bases). CDR1 and CDR2 (germline): LGHNA, YSLEER. Trimming removed 4 bases at V and 0 bases at J, with 18 bases between. The CDR3 loop spans 17 amino acids. In DNA, the CDR3 is TGCGCCAGCAGCCGAGGACAGTACGACGAAACTAACTATGGCTACACCTTC. This codes for CASSRGQYDETNYGYTF.

This chain uses TRBV4-3 with TRBJ1-3, with D tentatively TRBD1 (6 bases). The CDR3 has 16 amino acids. Trimming removed 3 bases from V and 0 bases from J, with 12 bases in between. CDR1 and CDR2 (germline): LGHNA, YSLEER. The CDR3: CASSHGQIVSGNTIYF. The CDR3 DNA follows: TGCGCCAGCAGCCACGGACAGATCGTCTCTGGAAACACCATATATTTT.

The chain recombines TRBV5-4 with TRBJ2-5; the D is unclear. The germline gives CDR1 SGHNT, CDR2 YYREEE (reference sequence). The CDR3 consists of 11 residues. CDR3 DNA: TGTGCATGGGTTTCCCAAGAGACCCAGTACTTC. Amino acids: CAWVSQETQYF.

The chain joins TRBV4-1 to TRBJ1-6, with no clear D. V dropped 1 base and J dropped 0 bases, with 7 bases sitting between them. CDR3 length: 16 residues. Germline V gene data show CDR1 as MGHRA and CDR2 as YSYEKL. This CDR3 reads CASSQGWSSYNSPLHF. Here the CDR3 DNA reads TGCGCCAGCAGCCAAGGATGGAGCTCCTATAATTCACCCCTCCACTTT.

The chain joins TRBV14 to TRBJ2-7; no firm D call. Germline V gene lookup returns CDR1 SGHDN and CDR2 FVKESK. CDR3 length: 14 residues. Trimming left V 3 bases short and J 8 bases short, with 17 bases between. For the CDR3, the DNA is TGTGCCAGCAGCCAGGAATCGTTTGGCGGCAAGCAGTACTTC. Protein: CASSQESFGGKQYF.

V is TRBV4-1 and J is TRBJ2-1, with a weak D call TRBD2 (5 bases). CDR1 MGHRA and CDR2 YSYEKL come from the germline V gene. This CDR3 region has 12 residues. V lost 1 base to trimming and J lost 12 bases, with 10 bases between them. This chain's CDR3 is CASSQGAAGQFF. The CDR3 region has the DNA TGCGCCAGCAGCCAAGGGGCGGCGGGGCAGTTCTTC.